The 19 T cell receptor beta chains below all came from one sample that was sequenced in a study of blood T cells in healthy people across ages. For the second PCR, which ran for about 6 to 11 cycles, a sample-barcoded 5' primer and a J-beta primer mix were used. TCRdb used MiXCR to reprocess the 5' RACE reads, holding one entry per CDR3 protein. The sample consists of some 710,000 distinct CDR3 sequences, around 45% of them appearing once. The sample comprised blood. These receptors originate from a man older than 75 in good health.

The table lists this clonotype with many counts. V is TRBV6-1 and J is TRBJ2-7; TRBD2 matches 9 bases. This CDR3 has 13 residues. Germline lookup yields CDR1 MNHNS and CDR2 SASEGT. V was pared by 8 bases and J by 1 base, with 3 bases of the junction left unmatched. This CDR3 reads CASWTSESYEQYF. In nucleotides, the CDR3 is TGTGCCAGCTGGACTAGCGAATCCTACGAGCAGTACTTC.

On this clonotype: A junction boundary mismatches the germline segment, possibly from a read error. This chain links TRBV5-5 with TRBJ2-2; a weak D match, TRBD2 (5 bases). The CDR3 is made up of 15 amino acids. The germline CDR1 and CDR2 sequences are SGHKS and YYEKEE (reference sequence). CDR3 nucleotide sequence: TGTGCCAGCACCTCAGAAACGGGGTTCACCGGGGAGTTGTTTTTT. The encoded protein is CASTSETGFTGELFF.

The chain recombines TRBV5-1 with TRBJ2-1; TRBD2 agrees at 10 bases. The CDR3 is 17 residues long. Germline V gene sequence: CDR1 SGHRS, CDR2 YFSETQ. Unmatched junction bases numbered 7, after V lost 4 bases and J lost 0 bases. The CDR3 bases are TGCGCCAGCAGCCACGGGACTAGCGTATACTCCTACAATGAGCAGTTCTTC. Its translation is CASSHGTSVYSYNEQFF.

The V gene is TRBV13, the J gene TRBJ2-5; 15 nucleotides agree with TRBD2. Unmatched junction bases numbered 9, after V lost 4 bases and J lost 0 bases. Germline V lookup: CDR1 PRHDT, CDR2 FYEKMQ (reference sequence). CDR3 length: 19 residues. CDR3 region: CASSWTSGRATKYQETQYF. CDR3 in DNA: TGTGCCAGCAGCTGGACTAGCGGGAGGGCCACAAAGTACCAAGAGACCCAGTACTTC.

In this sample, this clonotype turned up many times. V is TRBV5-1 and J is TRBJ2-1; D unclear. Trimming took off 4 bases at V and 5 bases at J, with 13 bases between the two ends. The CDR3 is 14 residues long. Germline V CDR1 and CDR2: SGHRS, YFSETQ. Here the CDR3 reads CASSSDNLNNEQFF. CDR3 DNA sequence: TGCGCCAGCAGCAGCGACAATTTGAACAATGAGCAGTTCTTC.

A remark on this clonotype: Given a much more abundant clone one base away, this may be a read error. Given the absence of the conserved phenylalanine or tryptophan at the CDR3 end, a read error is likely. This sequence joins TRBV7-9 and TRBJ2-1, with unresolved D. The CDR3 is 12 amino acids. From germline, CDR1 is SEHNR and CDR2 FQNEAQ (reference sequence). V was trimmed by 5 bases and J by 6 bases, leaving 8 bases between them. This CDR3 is CASSGLPNEQFL. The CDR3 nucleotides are TGTGCCAGCAGCGGATTACCCAATGAGCAGTTCTTA.

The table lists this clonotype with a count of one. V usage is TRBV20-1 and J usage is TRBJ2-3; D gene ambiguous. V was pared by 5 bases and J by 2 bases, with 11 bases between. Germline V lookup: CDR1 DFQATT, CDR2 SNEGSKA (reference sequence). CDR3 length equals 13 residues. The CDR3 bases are TGCAGTGCTCCATGGCCGACCACAGATACGCAGTATTTT. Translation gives CSAPWPTTDTQYF.

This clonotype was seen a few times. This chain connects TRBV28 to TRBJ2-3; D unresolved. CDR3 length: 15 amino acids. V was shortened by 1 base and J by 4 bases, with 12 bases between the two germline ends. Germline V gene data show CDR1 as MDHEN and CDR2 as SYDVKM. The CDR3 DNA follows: TGTGCCAGCAGTTTATCTTCTGTGGTGGCAGATACGCAGTATTTT. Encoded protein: CASSLSSVVADTQYF.

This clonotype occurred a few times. The CDR3 sequence is CASNPYGALDTQYF. The CDR3 coding sequence is TGTGCCAGCAACCCATACGGCGCGTTAGATACGCAGTATTTT. The chain combines TRBV27 with TRBJ2-3, with unresolved D. V shed 7 bases and J shed 5 bases, with 16 bases lying between them. This CDR3 spans 14 amino acids. Germline CDR1 reads MNHEY; CDR2 reads SMNVEV (reference sequence).

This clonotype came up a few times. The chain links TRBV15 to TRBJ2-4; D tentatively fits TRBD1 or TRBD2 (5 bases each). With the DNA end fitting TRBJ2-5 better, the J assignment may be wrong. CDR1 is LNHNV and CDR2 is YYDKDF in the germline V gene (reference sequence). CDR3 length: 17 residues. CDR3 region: CATSPRALVRALETQYF. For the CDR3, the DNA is TGTGCCACCAGCCCCAGGGCGTTGGTGCGGGCCTTGGAGACCCAGTACTTC.

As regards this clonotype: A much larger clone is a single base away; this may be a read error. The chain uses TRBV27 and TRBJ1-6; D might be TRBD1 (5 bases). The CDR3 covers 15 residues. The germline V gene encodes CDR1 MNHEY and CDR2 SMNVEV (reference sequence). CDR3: CASSSLGVVNSPPHF. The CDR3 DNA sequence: TGTGCCAGCAGTTCCTTAGGGGTCGTTAATTCACCCCCCCACTTT.

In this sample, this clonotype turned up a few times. This CDR3 reads CSASRDRSISYEQYF. In DNA, the CDR3 is TGCAGTGCTAGTCGCGACAGAAGTATATCCTACGAGCAGTACTTC. The gene calls are TRBV20-1 and TRBJ2-7; perhaps TRBD1 as D (5 bases). Germline V lookup: CDR1 DFQATT, CDR2 SNEGSKA (reference sequence). CDR3 length: 15 residues. V was pared by 3 bases and J by 1 base, with 16 bases between.

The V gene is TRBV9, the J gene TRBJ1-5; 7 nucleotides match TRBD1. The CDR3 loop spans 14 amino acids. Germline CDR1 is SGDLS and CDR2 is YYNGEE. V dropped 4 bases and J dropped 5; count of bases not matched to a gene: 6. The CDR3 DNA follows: TGTGCCAGCAGCCCAGGACAGGCTTATCAGCCCCAGCATTTT. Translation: CASSPGQAYQPQHF.

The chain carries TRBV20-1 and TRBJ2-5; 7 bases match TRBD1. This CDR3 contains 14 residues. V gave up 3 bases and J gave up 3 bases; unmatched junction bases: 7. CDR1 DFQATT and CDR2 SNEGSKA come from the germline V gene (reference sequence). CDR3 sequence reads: CSASPMTGKETQYF. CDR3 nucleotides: TGCAGTGCTAGCCCTATGACAGGGAAAGAGACCCAGTACTTC.

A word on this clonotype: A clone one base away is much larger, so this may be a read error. The CDR3 nucleotides read TGCAGTGCTAGAGATTGGGACGCCCCGGGGGACTACAATGAGCAGTTCTTC. It specifies CSARDWDAPGDYNEQFF. The chain carries TRBV20-1 and TRBJ2-1; a possible D gene is TRBD2 (6 bases). Germline-derived CDR1 and CDR2 are DFQATT and SNEGSKA (reference sequence). The V gene lost 0 bases and the J gene lost 3 bases, with 18 bases spanning the gap. This CDR3 comprises 17 residues.

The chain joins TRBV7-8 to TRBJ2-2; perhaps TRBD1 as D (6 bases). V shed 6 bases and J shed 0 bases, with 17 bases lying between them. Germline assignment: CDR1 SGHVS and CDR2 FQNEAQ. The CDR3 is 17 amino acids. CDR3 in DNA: TGTGCCAGCAGTCCCGTGGGGCAGGGGACGAACACCGGGGAGCTGTTTTTT. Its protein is CASSPVGQGTNTGELFF.

The CDR3 reads CASSPPAVTEAFF. CDR3 DNA sequence: TGTGCCAGCAGTCCCCCAGCGGTCACTGAAGCTTTCTTT. The chain recombines TRBV12-3 or TRBV12-4 with TRBJ1-1; D call uncertain. The CDR3 is 13 amino acids. V dropped 5 bases and J dropped 4 bases, with 11 bases sitting between them.

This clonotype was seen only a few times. The CDR3 sequence is CASSEDRDRLYF. In DNA, the CDR3 is TGTGCCAGCAGTGAAGACCGGGACAGGTTGTATTTT. The chain is built from TRBV6-1 and TRBJ2-3; TRBD1 agrees at 8 bases. V dropped 1 base and J dropped 14; count of bases not matched to a gene: 5. Germline V lookup: CDR1 MNHNS, CDR2 SASEGT. The CDR3 contains 12 residues.

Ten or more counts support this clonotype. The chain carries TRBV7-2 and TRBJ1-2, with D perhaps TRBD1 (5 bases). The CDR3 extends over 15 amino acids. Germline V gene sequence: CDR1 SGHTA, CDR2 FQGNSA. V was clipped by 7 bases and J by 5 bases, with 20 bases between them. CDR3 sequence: CASTQDGGKHYGYTF. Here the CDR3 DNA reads TGTGCCAGCACCCAGGACGGGGGGAAGCATTATGGCTACACCTTC.